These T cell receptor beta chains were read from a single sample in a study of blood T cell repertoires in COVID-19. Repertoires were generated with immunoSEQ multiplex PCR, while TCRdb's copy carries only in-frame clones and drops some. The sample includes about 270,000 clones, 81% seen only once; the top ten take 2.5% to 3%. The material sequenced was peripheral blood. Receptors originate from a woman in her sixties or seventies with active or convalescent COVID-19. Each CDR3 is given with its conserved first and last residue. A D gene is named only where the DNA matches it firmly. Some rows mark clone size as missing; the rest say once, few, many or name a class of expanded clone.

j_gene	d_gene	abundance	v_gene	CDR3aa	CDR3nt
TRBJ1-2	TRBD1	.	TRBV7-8	CASSRNPGTGSGYGYTF	TGTGCCAGCAGCCGCAATCCCGGGACAGGGTCGGGGTATGGCTACACCTTC
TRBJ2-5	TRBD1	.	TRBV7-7	CASSLGGQGSETQYF	TGTGCTAGCAGCTTAGGGGGACAGGGTAGCGAGACCCAGTACTTC
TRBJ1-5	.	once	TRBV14	CASSQDRGGPQHF	TGTGCCAGCAGCCAAGATCGCGGAGGGCCCCAGCATTTT
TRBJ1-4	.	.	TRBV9	CASSVGDSHNEKLFF	TGTGCCAGCAGCGTAGGGGACTCCCATAATGAAAAACTGTTTTTT
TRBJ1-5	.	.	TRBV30	CAWSVQGGNQPQHF	TGTGCCTGGAGTGTACAAGGGGGCAATCAGCCCCAGCATTTT
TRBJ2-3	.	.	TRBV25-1	CASSGEAGDTDTQYF	TGTGCCAGCAGTGGGGAGGCAGGAGACACAGATACGCAGTATTTT
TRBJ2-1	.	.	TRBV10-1	CASSPQVNPRGNEQFF	TGCGCCAGCAGTCCCCAAGTAAACCCGAGGGGGAATGAGCAGTTCTTC
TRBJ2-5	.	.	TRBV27	CASSFPGRQETQYF	TGTGCCAGCAGTTTCCCAGGGCGGCAAGAGACCCAGTACTTC
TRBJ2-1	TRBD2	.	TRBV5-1	CASSWTGGPGNEQFF	TGCGCCAGCAGCTGGACGGGGGGGCCGGGCAATGAGCAGTTCTTC
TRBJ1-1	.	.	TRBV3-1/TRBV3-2	CASSTSGNTAFF	TGTGCCAGCAGCACCTCAGGGAATACGGCTTTCTTT
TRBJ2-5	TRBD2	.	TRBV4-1	CASSQGPGSGGASETQYF	TGCGCCAGCAGCCAAGGCCCGGGTAGCGGGGGGGCTTCGGAGACCCAGTACTTC
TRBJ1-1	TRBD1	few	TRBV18	CASSPPTQGFGAEAFF	TGTGCCAGCTCACCACCTACACAGGGGTTTGGAGCTGAAGCTTTCTTT
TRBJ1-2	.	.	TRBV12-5	CASGLAPGRGYTF	TGTGCTAGTGGTTTGGCCCCGGGTCGTGGCTACACCTTC
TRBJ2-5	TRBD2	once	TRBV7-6	CASSLALSGGPGETQYF	TGTGCCAGCAGCTTAGCCCTCTCGGGGGGGCCAGGGGAGACCCAGTACTTC
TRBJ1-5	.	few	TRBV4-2	CASSPNRDTQPQHF	TGTGCCAGCAGCCCAAACAGGGACACCCAGCCCCAGCATTTT
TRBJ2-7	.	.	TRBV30	CAWSTGLLRTYEQYF	TGTGCCTGGAGTACGGGTTTACTACGTACCTACGAGCAGTACTTC
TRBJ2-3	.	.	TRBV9	CASSVAHTGDTQYF	TGTGCCAGCAGCGTAGCCCATACAGGTGATACGCAGTATTTT
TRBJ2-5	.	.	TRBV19	CASSMTGFQETQYF	TGTGCCAGTAGTATGACGGGGTTCCAAGAGACCCAGTACTTC
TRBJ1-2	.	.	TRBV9	CASSGDTSYGYTF	TGTGCCAGCAGCGGGGACACCTCCTATGGCTACACCTTC
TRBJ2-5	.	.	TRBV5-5	CASSLGAEETQYF	TGTGCCAGCAGCTTGGGAGCGGAAGAGACCCAGTACTTC
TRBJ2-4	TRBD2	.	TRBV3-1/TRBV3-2	CASSQTPGLAGGLAKNIQYF	TGTGCCAGCAGCCAAACTCCAGGACTAGCGGGGGGCCTAGCCAAAAACATTCAGTACTTC
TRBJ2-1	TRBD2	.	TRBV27	CASTLGQGGFNEQFF	TGTGCCAGCACCCTCGGGCAGGGAGGGTTCAATGAGCAGTTCTTC
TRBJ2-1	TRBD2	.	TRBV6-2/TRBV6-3	CASSYTSGGRYNEQFF	TGTGCCAGCAGTTACACTAGCGGGGGGCGATACAATGAGCAGTTCTTC
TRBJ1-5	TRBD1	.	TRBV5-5	CASSWDRGRNQPQHF	TGTGCCAGCAGCTGGGACAGGGGGCGCAATCAGCCCCAGCATTTT
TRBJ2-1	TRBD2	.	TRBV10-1	CASSPLLAGGLFF	TGCGCCAGCAGTCCCCTACTAGCGGGGGGTTTGTTCTTC
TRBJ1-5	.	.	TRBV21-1	CASSKVAGSGFNQPQHF	TGTGCCAGCAGCAAAGTCGCCGGCAGCGGATTCAATCAGCCCCAGCATTTT
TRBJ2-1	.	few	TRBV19	CASSQTGLPYNEQFF	TGTGCCAGCAGTCAGACAGGCCTACCATACAATGAGCAGTTCTTC
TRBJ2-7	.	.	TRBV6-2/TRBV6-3	CASSFPAYEQYF	TGTGCCAGCAGTTTCCCGGCCTACGAGCAGTACTTC
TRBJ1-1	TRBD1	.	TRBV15	CATSRGQMNTEAFF	TGTGCCACCAGCAGGGGACAGATGAACACTGAAGCTTTCTTT
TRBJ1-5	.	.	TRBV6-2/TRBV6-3	CASSDSAVNSNQPQHF	TGTGCCAGCAGTGACTCAGCCGTGAATAGCAATCAGCCCCAGCATTTT
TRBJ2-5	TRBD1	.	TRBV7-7	CASSLRTGVSETQYF	TGTGCCAGCAGCCTCAGGACAGGGGTGTCAGAGACCCAGTACTTC
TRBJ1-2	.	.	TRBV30	CAWLRGGYGYTF	TGTGCCTGGTTGCGGGGGGGCTATGGCTACACCTTC